These 11 T cell receptor beta chains came from one sample sequenced in a study of shared clonotypes between healthy human individuals. Assay used: immunoSEQ multiplex PCR; TCRdb lists only in-frame clones, some missing. The table includes about 2.5 million clones, around 90% detected once. The specimen was naive CD4+ T cells from PBMCs. The subset is: CD45RA+ positively selected. The receptors derive from a man aged 18 to 30 in good health. Some clones in this sample may be carry-over from other donors' samples.

The chain carries TRBV6-5 and TRBJ1-5, with D hard to call. The CDR3 sequence is 15 residues long. Trimming took off 5 bases at V and 7 bases at J, with 18 bases between the two ends. The germline V gene encodes CDR1 MNHEY and CDR2 SVGAGI. The CDR3 protein is CASSPTGPGGQPQHF. The CDR3 region has the DNA TGTGCCAGCAGTCCGACCGGGCCTGGCGGGCAGCCCCAGCATTTT.

The V gene is TRBV9, the J gene TRBJ2-3, with D possibly matching TRBD2 (5 bases). With 1 base removed from V and 4 bases from J, the gap between germline ends came to 10 bases. This CDR3 contains 14 residues. CDR1 and CDR2 from the germline V gene are SGDLS and YYNGEE. The CDR3 DNA follows: TGTGCCAGCAGCGTAAGGCTTAGCGCAGATACGCAGTATTTT. This gives the protein CASSVRLSADTQYF.

For this clone: Other DNA sequences in this specimen translate into the identical CDR3. The chain recombines TRBV9 with TRBJ2-6, with D unclear. CDR1 is SGDLS, CDR2 YYNGEE, per germline. Between the trimmed V and J ends, which lost 0 bases and 4 bases, there was a span of 8 bases. The CDR3 sequence is 15 residues long. Here the CDR3 reads CASSVVGSGANVLTF. The CDR3 DNA sequence: TGTGCCAGCAGCGTAGTCGGTTCAGGGGCCAACGTCCTGACTTTC.

The rearrangement links TRBV18 to TRBJ2-3, with TRBD2 as a possible D gene (7 bases). The V and J ends lost 6 bases and 6 bases respectively, with 22 bases between them. CDR3 length: 16 amino acids. The germline CDR1 and CDR2 sequences are KGHSH and LQKENI. This CDR3 is CASSRGAHGTSDTQYF. DNA of the CDR3: TGTGCCAGCTCCCGGGGGGCCCATGGGACATCGGATACGCAGTATTTT.

V is TRBV9 and J is TRBJ2-1, with TRBD1 as a possible D gene (6 bases). Trimming shortened V by 0 bases and J by 6 bases, and 13 bases separated the two germline ends. The CDR3 consists of 15 residues. CDR1 SGDLS and CDR2 YYNGEE come from the germline V gene. The CDR3, as DNA: TGTGCCAGCAGCGTAGCAGGGGAGATTTTCAATGAGCAGTTCTTC. This gives the protein CASSVAGEIFNEQFF.

V gene TRBV14 combines with J gene TRBJ1-3, with unresolved D. The CDR3 is 15 residues long. Germline CDR1 SGHDN, CDR2 FVKESK. Between the trimmed V and J ends, which lost 4 bases and 4 bases, there was a span of 14 bases. The CDR3 loop is CASSRDLVPGNTIYF. The CDR3 DNA sequence: TGTGCCAGCAGCCGAGACCTTGTACCGGGAAACACCATATATTTT.

About this clone: Other DNA sequences within the sample encode an identical CDR3. This rearrangement joins TRBV28 to TRBJ1-2; 10 bases are shared with TRBD1. This CDR3 spans 13 amino acids. After removal of 6 bases from V and 2 bases from J, the junction contained 0 bases not matched to a gene. CDR1 MDHEN and CDR2 SYDVKM come from the germline V gene. The CDR3 loop reads CASRTGGNYGYTF. DNA for the CDR3: TGTGCCAGCAGGACAGGGGGCAACTATGGCTACACCTTC.

The V and J genes are TRBV19 and TRBJ1-5, with TRBD1 matching over 7 bases. The trim removed 7 bases at V and 9 bases at J, leaving 18 bases unmatched. Germline CDR1 reads LNHDA; CDR2 reads SQIVND (reference sequence). This CDR3 has 16 residues. Written as DNA, the CDR3 is TGTGCCAGTACCGACTTAGGGGGGACAGTTCACTGGCCCCAGCATTTT. It encodes CASTDLGGTVHWPQHF.

The chain recombines TRBV7-9 with TRBJ1-2; D gene ambiguous. The V end was cut by 1 base, the J end by 0 bases, with 12 bases between. The CDR3 spans 16 residues. Per the germline V gene, CDR1 is SEHNR and CDR2 is FQNEAQ (reference sequence). CDR3 in amino acids: CASSLVYSPTNYGYTF. DNA of the CDR3: TGTGCCAGCAGCTTAGTGTATAGCCCAACTAACTATGGCTACACCTTC.

The V call is TRBV27, the J call TRBJ1-1, with a tentative D call TRBD1 (5 bases). The CDR3 covers 15 residues. V was pared by 2 bases and J by 1 base, with 11 bases between. Per germline, CDR1 MNHEY and CDR2 SMNVEV (reference sequence). DNA for the CDR3: TGTGCCAGCAGTTTAAAAGGGGAAGGGAACACTGAAGCTTTCTTT. This translates into CASSLKGEGNTEAFF.

The V and J genes are TRBV9 and TRBJ2-2; D might be TRBD1 (6 bases). The V gene lost 0 bases and the J gene lost 4 bases, with 16 bases spanning the gap. Per germline, CDR1 SGDLS and CDR2 YYNGEE. The CDR3 covers 17 residues. For the CDR3, the DNA is TGTGCCAGCAGCGTAGGATGGAGGACAGAGGGCACCGGGGAGCTGTTTTTT. It is translated as CASSVGWRTEGTGELFF.